Sequencing of this T cell receptor beta chain was carried out in a study of beta chain features in type 1 diabetes. CDR3 length: 14 amino acids. Germline V lookup: CDR1 SGHTA, CDR2 FQGTGA. The ends were cut back, 2 bases at V and 4 bases at J, with 8 bases in the middle. The isolated RNA, all of it, was reverse transcribed, so expressed TCRB transcripts were what got sequenced. Produced via immunoSEQ multiplex PCR; TCRdb's table is partial and in-frame only. The data show 620,000 or so clones, roughly a sixth seen once. The receptor comes from a man between 18 and 35 years old in good health. This sequence joins TRBV7-3 and TRBJ2-2; TRBD2 is a possible D gene (5 bases). What was sequenced was naive CD4+ T cells from blood. The CDR3 DNA follows: TGTGCCAGCAGCTTAGGCCGGGGCACCGGGGAGCTGTTTTTT. Translation gives CASSLGRGTGELFF.